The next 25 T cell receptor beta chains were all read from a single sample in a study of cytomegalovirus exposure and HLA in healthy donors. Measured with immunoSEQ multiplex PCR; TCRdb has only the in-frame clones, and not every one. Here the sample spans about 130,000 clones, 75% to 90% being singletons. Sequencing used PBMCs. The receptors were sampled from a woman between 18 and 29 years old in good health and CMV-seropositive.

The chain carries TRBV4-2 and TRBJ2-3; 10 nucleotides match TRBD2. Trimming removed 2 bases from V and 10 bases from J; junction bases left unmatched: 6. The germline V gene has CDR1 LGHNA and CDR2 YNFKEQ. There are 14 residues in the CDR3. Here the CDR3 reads CASSQQRGGEPQYF. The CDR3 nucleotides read TGTGCCAGCAGCCAACAGCGGGGGGGAGAACCGCAGTATTTT.

Here the CDR3 DNA reads TGTGCCAGCAGCTTGGGGGCCCTGGTCTCTGGAAACACCATATATTTT. Translation gives CASSLGALVSGNTIYF. J is TRBJ1-3 and V is TRBV5-6; D is uncertain. CDR3 size: 16 residues. Deletions cut 0 bases from V and 0 bases from J, with 10 bases between. Germline CDR1 SGHDT, CDR2 YYEEEE.

The CDR3 coding sequence is TGCGCCAGCCCCTTGCCTCTAGGTACTCATTCTAACTATGGCTACACCTTC. Its translation: CASPLPLGTHSNYGYTF. This sequence joins TRBV5-1 and TRBJ1-2; D gene uncertain. V lost 7 bases to trimming and J lost 0 bases, with 22 bases between them. Germline CDR1 SGHRS, CDR2 YFSETQ. The CDR3 length is 17 residues.

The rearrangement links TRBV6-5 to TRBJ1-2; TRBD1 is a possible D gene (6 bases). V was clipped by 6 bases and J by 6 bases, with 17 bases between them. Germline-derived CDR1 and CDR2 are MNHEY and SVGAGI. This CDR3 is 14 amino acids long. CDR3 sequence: CASRPTGTTDGYTF. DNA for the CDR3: TGTGCCAGCAGACCAACCGGGACAACAGATGGCTACACCTTC.

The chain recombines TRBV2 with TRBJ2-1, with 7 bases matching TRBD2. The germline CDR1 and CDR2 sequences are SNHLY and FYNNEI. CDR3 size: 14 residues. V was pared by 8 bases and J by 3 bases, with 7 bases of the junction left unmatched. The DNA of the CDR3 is TGTGCCAGCGGAAGCGGGGCGTACTACAATGAGCAGTTCTTC. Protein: CASGSGAYYNEQFF.

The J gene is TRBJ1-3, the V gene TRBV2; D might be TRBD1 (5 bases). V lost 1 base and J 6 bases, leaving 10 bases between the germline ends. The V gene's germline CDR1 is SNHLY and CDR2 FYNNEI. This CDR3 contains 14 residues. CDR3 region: CASSEDRMINTIYF. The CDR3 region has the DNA TGTGCCAGCAGTGAAGACAGGATGATAAACACCATATATTTT.

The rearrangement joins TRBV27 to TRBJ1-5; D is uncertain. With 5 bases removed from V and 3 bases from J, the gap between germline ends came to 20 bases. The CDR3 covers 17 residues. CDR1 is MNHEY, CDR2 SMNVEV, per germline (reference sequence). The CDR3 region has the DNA TGTGCCAGCAGTCCCTACCCCCCGGGAGAGTCCAATCAGCCCCAGCATTTT. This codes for CASSPYPPGESNQPQHF.

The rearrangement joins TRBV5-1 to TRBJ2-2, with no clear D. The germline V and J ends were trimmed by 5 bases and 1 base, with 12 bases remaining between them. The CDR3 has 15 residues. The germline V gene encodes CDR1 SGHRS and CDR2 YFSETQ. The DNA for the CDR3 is TGCGCCAGCAGGAATGACAACCAGAACACCGGGGAGCTGTTTTTT. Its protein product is CASRNDNQNTGELFF.

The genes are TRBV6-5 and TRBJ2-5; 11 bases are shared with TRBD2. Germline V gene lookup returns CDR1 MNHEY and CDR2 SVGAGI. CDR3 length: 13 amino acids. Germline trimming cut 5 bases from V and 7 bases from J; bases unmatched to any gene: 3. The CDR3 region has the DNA TGTGCCAGCAGTCGACTAGCGGGACGGACCCAGTACTTC. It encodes CASSRLAGRTQYF.

In DNA, the CDR3 is TGTGCCACCAGTCAGGACAGCTCCTACGAGCAGTACTTC. This codes for CATSQDSSYEQYF. This rearrangement joins TRBV15 to TRBJ2-7; possibly TRBD1 for D (6 bases). This CDR3 has 13 residues. The germline V gene has CDR1 LNHNV and CDR2 YYDKDF (reference sequence). V lost 6 bases to trimming and J lost 0 bases, with 9 bases between them.

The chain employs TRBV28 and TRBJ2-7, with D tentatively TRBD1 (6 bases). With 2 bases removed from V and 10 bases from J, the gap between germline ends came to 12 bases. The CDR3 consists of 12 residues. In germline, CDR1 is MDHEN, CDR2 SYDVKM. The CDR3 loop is CASSLKWGPQYF. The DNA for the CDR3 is TGTGCCAGCAGTTTAAAGTGGGGGCCTCAGTACTTC.

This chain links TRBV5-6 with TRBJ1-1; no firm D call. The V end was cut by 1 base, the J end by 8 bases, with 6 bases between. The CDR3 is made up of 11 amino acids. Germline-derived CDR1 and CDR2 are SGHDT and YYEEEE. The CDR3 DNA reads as TGTGCCAGCAGCTTGCGGCGGGAAGCTTTCTTT. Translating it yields CASSLRREAFF.

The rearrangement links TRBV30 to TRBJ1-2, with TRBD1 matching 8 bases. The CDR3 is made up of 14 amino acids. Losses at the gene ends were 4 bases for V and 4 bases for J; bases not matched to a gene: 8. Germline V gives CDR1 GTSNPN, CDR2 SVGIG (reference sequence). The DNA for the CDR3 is TGTGCCTGGAAGAATTCAGGGGGCGGCTATGGCTACACCTTC. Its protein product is CAWKNSGGGYGYTF.

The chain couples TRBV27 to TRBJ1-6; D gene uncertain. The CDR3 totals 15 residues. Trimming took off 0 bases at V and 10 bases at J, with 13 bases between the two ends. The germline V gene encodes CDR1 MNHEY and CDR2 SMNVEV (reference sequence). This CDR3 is CASSLSSFFTSPLHF. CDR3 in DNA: TGTGCCAGCAGTTTATCCTCCTTTTTTACATCACCCCTCCACTTT.

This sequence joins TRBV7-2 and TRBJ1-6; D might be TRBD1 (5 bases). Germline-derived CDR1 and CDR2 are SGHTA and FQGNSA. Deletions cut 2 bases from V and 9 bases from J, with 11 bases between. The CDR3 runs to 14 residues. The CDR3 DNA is TGTGCCAGCAGCTTACAGGGTATTGGTTCACCCCTCCACTTT. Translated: CASSLQGIGSPLHF. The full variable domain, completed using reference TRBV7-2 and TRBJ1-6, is GAGVSQSPSNKVTEKGKDVELRCDPISGHTALYWYRQSLGQGLEFLIYFQGNSAPDKSGLPSDRFSAERTGGSVSTLTIQRTQQEDSAVYLCASSLQGIGSPLHFGNGTRLTVT.

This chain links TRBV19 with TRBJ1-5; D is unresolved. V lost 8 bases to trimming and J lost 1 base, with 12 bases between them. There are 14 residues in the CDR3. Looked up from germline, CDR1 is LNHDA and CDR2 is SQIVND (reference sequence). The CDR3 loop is CASLGRLSNQPQHF. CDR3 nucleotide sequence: TGTGCCAGTCTTGGCAGGTTAAGCAATCAGCCCCAGCATTTT.

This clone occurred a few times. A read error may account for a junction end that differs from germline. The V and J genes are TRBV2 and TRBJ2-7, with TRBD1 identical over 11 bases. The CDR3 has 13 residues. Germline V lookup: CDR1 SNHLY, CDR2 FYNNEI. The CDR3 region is CASGPLYRGQGGF. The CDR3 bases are TGTGCCAGCGGGCCCCTCTATCGGGGACAGGGGGGGTTC.

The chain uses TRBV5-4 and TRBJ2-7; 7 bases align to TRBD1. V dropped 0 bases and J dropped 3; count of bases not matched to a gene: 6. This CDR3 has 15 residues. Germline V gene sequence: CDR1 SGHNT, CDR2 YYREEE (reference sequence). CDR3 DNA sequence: TGTGCCAGCAGCTTGGAAGGGGGCGCGGGCTACGAGCAGTACTTC. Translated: CASSLEGGAGYEQYF.

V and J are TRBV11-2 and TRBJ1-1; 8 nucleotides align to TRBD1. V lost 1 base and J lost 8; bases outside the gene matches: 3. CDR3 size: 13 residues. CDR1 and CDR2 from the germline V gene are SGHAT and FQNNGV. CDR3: CASSLGGQGEAFF. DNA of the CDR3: TGTGCCAGCAGCTTAGGTGGACAGGGCGAAGCTTTCTTT.

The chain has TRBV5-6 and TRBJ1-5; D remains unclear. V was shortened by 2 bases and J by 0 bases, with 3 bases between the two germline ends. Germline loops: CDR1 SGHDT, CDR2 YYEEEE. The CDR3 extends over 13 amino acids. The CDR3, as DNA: TGTGCCAGCAGCTTATATAGCAATCAGCCCCAGCATTTT. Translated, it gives CASSLYSNQPQHF.

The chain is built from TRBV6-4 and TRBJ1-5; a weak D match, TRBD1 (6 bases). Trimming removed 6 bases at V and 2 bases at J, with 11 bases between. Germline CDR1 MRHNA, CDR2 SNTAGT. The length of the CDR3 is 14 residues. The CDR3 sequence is CASSRTVGNQPQHF. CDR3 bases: TGTGCCAGCAGCCGGACAGTAGGCAATCAGCCCCAGCATTTT.

This CDR3 is CASSLKWKRTGIQPQHF. DNA of the CDR3: TGTGCCAGCAGCTTAAAGTGGAAGAGGACAGGGATTCAGCCCCAGCATTTT. The chain is built from TRBV7-9 and TRBJ1-5; 8 bases are shared with TRBD1. The CDR3 is made up of 17 amino acids. Germline CDR1 and CDR2: SEHNR and FQNEAQ (reference sequence). V lost 2 bases, J lost 6 bases, and 12 bases stayed unmatched.

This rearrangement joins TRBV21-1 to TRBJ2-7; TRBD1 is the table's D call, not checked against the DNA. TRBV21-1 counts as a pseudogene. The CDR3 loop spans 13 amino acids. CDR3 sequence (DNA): TGTGCCGCTTTAATGGGGGCCTGCTACGAGCAGTACTTC. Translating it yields CAALMGACYEQYF.

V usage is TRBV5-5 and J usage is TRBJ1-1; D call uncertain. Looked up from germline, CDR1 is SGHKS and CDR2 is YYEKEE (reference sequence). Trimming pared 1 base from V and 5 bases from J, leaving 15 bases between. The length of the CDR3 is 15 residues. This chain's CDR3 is CASSLIAPGGTEAFF. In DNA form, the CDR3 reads TGTGCCAGCAGCTTGATCGCCCCGGGAGGGACTGAAGCTTTCTTT. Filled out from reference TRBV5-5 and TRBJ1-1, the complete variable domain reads DAGVTQSPTHLIKTRGQQVTLRCSPISGHKSVSWYQQVLGQGPQFIFQYYEKEERGRGNFPDRFSARQFPNYSSELNVNALLLGDSALYLCASSLIAPGGTEAFFGQGTRLTVV.

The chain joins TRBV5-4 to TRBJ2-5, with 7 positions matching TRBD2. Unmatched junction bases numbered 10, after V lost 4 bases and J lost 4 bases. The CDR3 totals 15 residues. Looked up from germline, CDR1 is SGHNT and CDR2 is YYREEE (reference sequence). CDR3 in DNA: TGTGCCAGCAGCCCCCCGAGCGGGGTTGGAGAGACCCAGTACTTC. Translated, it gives CASSPPSGVGETQYF.